The 27 T cell receptor beta chains below come from one sample, sequenced in a study of shared clonotypes between healthy human individuals. Generated by immunoSEQ multiplex PCR, the TCRdb table keeps only in-frame clones and is missing some. The sample lists about 1 million clones, under 80% seen once, with approximately 1.5% in the top ten. Sequencing input: memory CD4+ T cells sorted from blood. Subset denoted: CD45RA-negative fraction. All receptors derive from a man aged 18 to 30 in good health.

V and J are TRBV5-1 and TRBJ2-7; 12 nucleotides match TRBD2. This CDR3 spans 14 amino acids. Trimming at V came to 5 bases and at J to 3 bases, leaving 3 bases not matched to a gene. Per the germline V gene, CDR1 is SGHRS and CDR2 is YFSETQ. The CDR3 DNA follows: TGCGCCAGCAGGCTAGCGGGAGGGATCTACGAGCAGTACTTC. Protein product: CASRLAGGIYEQYF.

The V call is TRBV10-1, the J call TRBJ2-2; D remains unclear. Trimming cost V 0 bases and J 6 bases, with 8 bases left between them. Germline values: CDR1 WNHNN, CDR2 SYGVQD (reference sequence). This CDR3 contains 14 residues. CDR3 sequence (DNA): TGCGCCAGCAGTGAGTCGGCCGAAGCCGGGGAGCTGTTTTTT. Amino acids: CASSESAEAGELFF.

A few counts support this clone. This sequence joins TRBV5-8 and TRBJ2-2; D unclear. CDR3 size: 16 residues. The germline gives CDR1 SGHTS, CDR2 YDEGEE. Trimming pared 0 bases from V and 3 bases from J, leaving 12 bases between. CDR3 amino acids: CASSLVIWQHTGELFF. CDR3 coding DNA: TGTGCCAGCAGCTTGGTGATTTGGCAGCACACCGGGGAGCTGTTTTTT.

The rearrangement uses TRBV28 and TRBJ1-1; 12 positions match TRBD1. Germline values: CDR1 MDHEN, CDR2 SYDVKM. The CDR3 runs 15 residues. V lost 3 bases and J lost 4; bases outside the gene matches: 3. The CDR3 spells CASSFRDRGLTEAFF. In nucleotides, the CDR3 is TGTGCCAGCAGTTTCCGGGACAGGGGGCTCACTGAAGCTTTCTTT.

CDR3 residues: CASSITSGARDEQFF. For the CDR3, the DNA is TGTGCCAGCAGCATTACTAGCGGGGCTAGGGATGAGCAGTTCTTC. The chain employs TRBV7-3 and TRBJ2-1; 10 bases match TRBD2. V lost 5 bases and J lost 8; bases outside the gene matches: 9. CDR1 SGHTA and CDR2 FQGTGA come from the germline V gene. This CDR3 spans 15 amino acids.

Remarks on this clone: A read error likely explains this, since a far larger clone differs by one base. The chain employs TRBV11-1 and TRBJ1-1; D gene unclear. The V gene lost 1 base and the J gene lost 1 base, with 4 bases spanning the gap. This CDR3 comprises 13 residues. Germline V lookup: CDR1 SGHAT, CDR2 FQDESV (reference sequence). CDR3 DNA sequence: TGTGCCAGCAGCTTAGGGGGGAACACTGAAGCTTTCTTT. It specifies CASSLGGNTEAFF.

The chain is built from TRBV9 and TRBJ1-1, with a tentative D call TRBD1 (6 bases). The CDR3 covers 15 residues. Germline loops: CDR1 SGDLS, CDR2 YYNGEE. V was shortened by 0 bases and J by 4 bases, with 13 bases between the two germline ends. The CDR3 DNA sequence: TGTGCCAGCAGCGTAGGATGGCAGGGGAGCACTGAAGCTTTCTTT. This gives the protein CASSVGWQGSTEAFF.

CDR3 in amino acids: CASSQERQGGNYGYTF. CDR3 DNA: TGCGCCAGCAGCCAAGAGAGGCAGGGAGGTAACTATGGCTACACCTTC. The gene calls are TRBV4-3 and TRBJ1-2; perhaps TRBD1 as D (5 bases). Per the germline V gene, CDR1 is LGHNA and CDR2 is YSLEER. The CDR3 is made up of 16 amino acids. V lost 0 bases to trimming and J lost 1 base, with 12 bases between them.

The chain combines TRBV7-2 with TRBJ2-2, with TRBD2 matching 9 bases. The CDR3 has 16 residues. CDR1 is SGHTA and CDR2 is FQGNSA in the germline V gene. V lost 5 bases and J lost 3; bases outside the gene matches: 7. The CDR3, as DNA: TGTGCCAGCAGCCAGATAGCGGGAGATTACACCGGGGAGCTGTTTTTT. Its protein is CASSQIAGDYTGELFF.

The chain recombines TRBV7-2 with TRBJ1-2, with 7 bases matching TRBD1. The CDR3 has 15 residues. After removal of 2 bases from V and 4 bases from J, the junction contained 7 bases not matched to a gene. Germline assignment: CDR1 SGHTA and CDR2 FQGNSA. Written as DNA, the CDR3 is TGTGCCAGCAGCTTACAGGGGGGCGAATTCTATGGCTACACCTTC. It specifies CASSLQGGEFYGYTF.

This sequence joins TRBV5-6 and TRBJ1-3, with TRBD1 as a possible D gene (5 bases). Between the trimmed V and J ends, which lost 4 bases and 11 bases, there was a span of 19 bases. There are 14 residues in the CDR3. Germline assignment: CDR1 SGHDT and CDR2 YYEEEE. CDR3 nucleotide sequence: TGTGCCAGCAGCCCCCTACAAACCGGGACCTCCATATATTTT. Translating it yields CASSPLQTGTSIYF.

The gene calls are TRBV28 and TRBJ2-6; D ambiguous. Deletions cut 6 bases from V and 2 bases from J, with 11 bases between. This CDR3 is 15 amino acids long. CDR1 and CDR2 (germline): MDHEN, SYDVKM. The CDR3 region has the DNA TGTGCCAGCAGCGCCCTGGGTGCTGGGGCCAACGTCCTGACTTTC. It encodes CASSALGAGANVLTF.

This clone was counted many times. Mismatch with germline at one junction end may stem from a read error. The chain recombines TRBV10-2 with TRBJ2-1; possible D gene TRBD2, 6 bases. CDR3 length equals 10 residues. Germline V CDR1 and CDR2: WSHSY, SAAADI. The CDR3 protein is CASSDGSWVF. As DNA, the CDR3 is TGCGCCAGCAGTGACGGGAGCTGGGTCTTC.

The chain is built from TRBV18 and TRBJ2-7; D might be TRBD1 or TRBD2, each matching 6 bases. The CDR3 loop spans 15 amino acids. From germline, CDR1 is KGHSH and CDR2 LQKENI. Trimming pared 6 bases from V and 2 bases from J, leaving 17 bases between. As DNA, the CDR3 is TGTGCCAGCTCTCCTAACAGGGAGGTGGCCTACGAGCAGTACTTC. Its protein product is CASSPNREVAYEQYF.

This clone showed up just a few times. This chain connects TRBV10-2 to TRBJ2-7; D is tentatively TRBD1 or TRBD2 (5 bases each). CDR3 size: 13 residues. CDR1 and CDR2 (germline): WSHSY, SAAADI. Trimming took 5 bases from V and 4 from J, leaving 12 bases between them. The CDR3 sequence: CASSRGGQYEQYF. The CDR3 coding sequence is TGCGCCAGCAGTCGGGGCGGACAATACGAGCAGTACTTC.

The chain links TRBV5-4 to TRBJ2-1; 10 nucleotides agree with TRBD2. The germline gives CDR1 SGHNT, CDR2 YYREEE (reference sequence). The CDR3 covers 16 residues. Trimming took 2 bases from V and 8 from J; bases not matched to a gene: 10. CDR3: CASSLGPGLALYEQFF. Written as DNA, the CDR3 is TGTGCCAGCAGCTTAGGCCCGGGACTAGCGCTCTATGAGCAGTTCTTC.

This sequence joins TRBV6-1 and TRBJ1-5; 8 positions agree with TRBD1. Germline V gene data show CDR1 as MNHNS and CDR2 as SASEGT. J was trimmed by 4 bases and V by 4 bases; bases with no gene match: 6. The CDR3 totals 15 residues. CDR3 DNA sequence: TGTGCCAGCAGTGGGGGACAGGCCTTAAATCAGCCCCAGCATTTT. It translates to CASSGGQALNQPQHF.

This chain joins TRBV18 and TRBJ2-7; TRBD2 agrees at 8 bases. The CDR3 is made up of 14 amino acids. Germline CDR1 KGHSH, CDR2 LQKENI. V shed 8 bases, J shed 3 bases, and the junction held 9 bases outside the gene matches. The CDR3 nucleotides are TGTGCCAGCACAGTAGCGGGACAATACTACGAGCAGTACTTC. Protein sequence: CASTVAGQYYEQYF.

This sequence joins TRBV11-2 and TRBJ2-5; TRBD2 matches at 10 bases. CDR3 length: 15 residues. J lost 3 bases, V lost 5 bases, and 6 bases had no gene match. CDR1 SGHAT and CDR2 FQNNGV come from the germline V gene. This CDR3 is CASSRLGLAEETQYF. In nucleotides, the CDR3 is TGTGCCAGCAGCCGCCTTGGACTAGCGGAAGAGACCCAGTACTTC.

The chain links TRBV4-2 to TRBJ2-5; 7 nucleotides line up with TRBD2. V trimming: 1 base; J trimming: 4 bases; junction bases outside the gene matches: 15. CDR1 and CDR2 (germline): LGHNA, YNFKEQ. This CDR3 comprises 18 residues. CDR3 amino acids: CASSQVGAGGTRAETQYF. In nucleotides, the CDR3 is TGTGCCAGCAGCCAAGTCGGAGCCGGGGGGACCCGGGCAGAGACCCAGTACTTC.

The chain combines TRBV5-1 with TRBJ2-3; 8 bases match TRBD2. CDR1 is SGHRS and CDR2 is YFSETQ in the germline V gene. Trimming cost V 4 bases and J 1 base; bases outside gene matches: 5. The CDR3 is 15 residues long. CDR3 loop: CASSRGGVGTDTQYF. The CDR3 DNA reads as TGCGCCAGCAGCCGGGGGGGTGTTGGCACAGATACGCAGTATTTT.

About this clone: This specimen includes other DNA sequences encoding the same CDR3. The chain is built from TRBV2 and TRBJ2-3; D gene unclear. Germline V lookup: CDR1 SNHLY, CDR2 FYNNEI. V lost 3 bases, J lost 0 bases, and 4 bases lay in between. CDR3 length: 13 amino acids. Here the CDR3 reads CASSDVSTDTQYF. The CDR3 DNA is TGTGCCAGCAGTGATGTTAGCACAGATACGCAGTATTTT.

J is TRBJ2-3 and V is TRBV30; 7 nucleotides line up with TRBD2. CDR1 is GTSNPN and CDR2 is SVGIG in the germline V gene (reference sequence). With V trimmed by 2 bases and J by 2 bases, 7 bases remained unmatched. CDR3 size: 15 residues. In nucleotides, the CDR3 is TGTGCCTGGAGTATCCCTAGCGGAACCACAGATACGCAGTATTTT. This gives the protein CAWSIPSGTTDTQYF.

As for this clone: Given a much more abundant clone one base away, this may be a read error. In the same sample, other DNA sequences code for this CDR3. The V and J genes are TRBV4-3 and TRBJ2-5; tentatively, D is TRBD1 (5 bases). The DNA end favors TRBJ2-7, so the J call may be wrong. This CDR3 contains 15 residues. Germline V gene sequence: CDR1 LGHNA, CDR2 YSLEER. The CDR3 nucleotides are TGCGCCAGCAGCCAAGATCGGGCAGGGTTATACGAGCAGTACTTC. Its protein is CASSQDRAGLYEQYF.

The V call is TRBV10-3, the J call TRBJ2-7; 7 bases agree with TRBD1. The V and J ends lost 2 bases and 5 bases, in that order; junction bases with no gene match: 6. Germline V gives CDR1 ENHRY, CDR2 SYGVKD. This CDR3 is built from 14 residues. The CDR3 reads CAISEKGDRDEQYF. The CDR3, as DNA: TGTGCCATCAGTGAGAAAGGAGACAGGGACGAGCAGTACTTC.

This clone was counted ten times or more. The V call is TRBV5-1, the J call TRBJ1-4; maybe TRBD1 (5 bases). Looked up from germline, CDR1 is SGHRS and CDR2 is YFSETQ. This CDR3 spans 15 amino acids. Trimming took off 0 bases at V and 8 bases at J, with 14 bases between the two ends. DNA of the CDR3: TGCGCCAGCAGCTTGGTGGGGGGTGATTTGGAAAAACTGTTTTTT. Amino acids: CASSLVGGDLEKLFF.

This rearrangement joins TRBV28 to TRBJ2-5; possibly TRBD2 for D (7 bases). The germline V gene has CDR1 MDHEN and CDR2 SYDVKM. There are 15 residues in the CDR3. The V and J ends lost 2 bases and 2 bases respectively, with 12 bases between them. In nucleotides, the CDR3 is TGTGCCAGCAGTTTAGTGGCGGGGGCACAAGAGACCCAGTACTTC. Its protein is CASSLVAGAQETQYF.